The next 20 T cell receptor beta chains were all read from a single sample in a study of CD8 T cells in ankylosing spondylitis. A single record per CDR3 protein comes from TCRdb applying MiXCR to the 5' RACE reads. This table has 150,000 to 200,000 distinct CDR3 sequences, over 15% appearing once. The sample taken for sequencing was blood, either unsorted or a sorted T cell fraction (not recorded which). The receptor source for this set is a male donor aged 5-30 years with ankylosing spondylitis or in good health (not recorded which).

The table lists this clonotype with many counts. The chain is built from TRBV7-6 and TRBJ2-1; D is undetermined. V was clipped by 1 base and J by 6 bases, with 10 bases between them. CDR1 is SGHVS and CDR2 is FNYEAQ in the germline V gene. The CDR3 consists of 14 residues. CDR3 sequence reads: CASSLVSTGNEQFF. The CDR3 nucleotides read TGTGCCAGCAGCTTAGTTAGCACGGGCAATGAGCAGTTCTTC.

The V gene is TRBV29-1, the J gene TRBJ2-1; D ambiguous. V lost 3 bases and J 2 bases, leaving 8 bases between the germline ends. Per the germline V gene, CDR1 is SQVTM and CDR2 is ANQGSEA. The CDR3 sequence is 13 residues long. This CDR3 reads CSVDRRPYNEQFF. CDR3 sequence (DNA): TGCAGCGTTGATCGGCGGCCCTACAATGAGCAGTTCTTC.

This clonotype was found a few times. The chain carries TRBV29-1 and TRBJ2-1; D possibly corresponds to TRBD2 (5 bases). With 8 bases removed from V and 2 bases from J, the gap between germline ends came to 13 bases. CDR1 is SQVTM and CDR2 is ANQGSEA in the germline V gene. The CDR3 consists of 13 residues. The CDR3 protein is CSTLEGAYNEQFF. For the CDR3, the DNA is TGCAGCACGTTAGAGGGTGCCTACAATGAGCAGTTCTTC.

This clonotype has ten or more counts. The V gene is TRBV14, the J gene TRBJ2-1, with D maybe TRBD2 (6 bases). Deletions cut 2 bases from V and 12 bases from J, with 11 bases between. In germline, CDR1 is SGHDN, CDR2 FVKESK. The CDR3 contains 12 residues. CDR3 sequence (DNA): TGTGCCAGCAGCCAATCTAGCGAGAGGCAGTTCTTC. It yields the protein CASSQSSERQFF.

The chain carries TRBV7-8 and TRBJ1-1; no clear D gene. The CDR3 covers 14 residues. The V gene lost 1 base and the J gene lost 1 base, with 7 bases spanning the gap. The germline CDR1 and CDR2 sequences are SGHVS and FQNEAQ. The CDR3: CASSLVYGNTEAFF. The DNA for the CDR3 is TGTGCCAGCAGCTTAGTGTATGGGAACACTGAAGCTTTCTTT.

This clonotype was detected ten times or more. The gene calls are TRBV5-1 and TRBJ2-3; 16 bases align to TRBD2. After removal of 4 bases from V and 5 bases from J, the junction contained 7 bases not matched to a gene. The CDR3 totals 17 residues. In germline, CDR1 is SGHRS, CDR2 YFSETQ. The CDR3 bases are TGCGCCAGCAGCGGGGGACTAGCGGGAGGGCTGAAAGATACGCAGTATTTT. Its protein product is CASSGGLAGGLKDTQYF.

This clonotype was counted ten times or more. The chain couples TRBV7-9 to TRBJ2-3, with 8 positions matching TRBD2. V lost 2 bases and J lost 5; bases outside the gene matches: 3. The length of the CDR3 is 14 residues. From germline, CDR1 is SEHNR and CDR2 FQNEAQ (reference sequence). CDR3 loop: CASSLPGGVDTQYF. CDR3 DNA sequence: TGTGCCAGCAGCTTACCGGGAGGGGTAGATACGCAGTATTTT.

This clonotype was counted ten times or more. The chain joins TRBV12-3 or TRBV12-4 to TRBJ1-5; the D gene is possibly TRBD1 (6 bases). The CDR3 is 16 amino acids. V was clipped by 4 bases and J by 7 bases, with 20 bases between them. The CDR3 coding sequence is TGTGCCAGCAGTTCGACCATCAGGGGAACGGGGCAGCCCCAGCATTTT. Translating it yields CASSSTIRGTGQPQHF.

This clonotype occurred many times. The chain combines TRBV7-9 with TRBJ2-5, with a weak D call TRBD2 (5 bases). The germline V gene encodes CDR1 SEHNR and CDR2 FQNEAQ (reference sequence). This CDR3 contains 14 residues. Trimming left V 0 bases short and J 5 bases short, with 10 bases between. The CDR3 loop is CASSLAGVDETQYF. The DNA for the CDR3 is TGTGCCAGCAGCTTAGCGGGAGTGGATGAGACCCAGTACTTC. Using reference TRBV7-9 and TRBJ2-5 for the parts outside the CDR3, the full variable domain is DTGVSQNPRHKITKRGQNVTFRCDPISEHNRLYWYRQTLGQGPEFLTYFQNEAQLEKSRLLSDRFSAERPKGSFSTLEIQRTEQGDSAMYLCASSLAGVDETQYFGPGTRLLVL.

This chain connects TRBV7-9 to TRBJ2-7; TRBD1 might be the D (5 bases). The CDR3 is made up of 16 amino acids. Trimming removed 1 base at V and 7 bases at J, with 20 bases between. CDR1 is SEHNR and CDR2 is FQNEAQ in the germline V gene (reference sequence). The CDR3 protein is CASSLGPGIRAGEQYV. CDR3 sequence (DNA): TGTGCCAGCAGCTTAGGCCCAGGCATCAGGGCTGGGGAGCAGTACGTC.

This clonotype was seen repeatedly, ten times or more. The V and J genes are TRBV20-1 and TRBJ1-5; no firm D call. The germline CDR1 and CDR2 sequences are DFQATT and SNEGSKA (reference sequence). The germline V and J ends were trimmed by 3 bases and 10 bases, with 13 bases remaining between them. CDR3 length equals 12 residues. The CDR3 coding sequence is TGCAGTGCTAGGTCTGGGGTTTTACCCCAGCATTTT. Its translation: CSARSGVLPQHF.

The chain employs TRBV7-3 and TRBJ2-3, with D perhaps matching TRBD2 (5 bases). This CDR3 contains 14 residues. V lost 5 bases to trimming and J lost 2 bases, with 11 bases between them. CDR1 and CDR2 (germline): SGHTA, FQGTGA. The DNA for the CDR3 is TGTGCCAGCAGCCTCGGACTGTACACAGATACGCAGTATTTT. Amino acid sequence: CASSLGLYTDTQYF.

The table lists this clonotype with many counts. The chain is built from TRBV5-5 and TRBJ2-3; D possibly corresponds to TRBD2 (5 bases). The CDR3 totals 12 residues. Deletions cut 2 bases from V and 5 bases from J, with 6 bases between. Germline V CDR1 and CDR2: SGHKS, YYEKEE (reference sequence). CDR3 loop: CASSFEGDTQYF. DNA of the CDR3: TGTGCCAGCAGCTTCGAGGGAGATACGCAGTATTTT.

CDR3: CSARDRTGLYGYTF. The CDR3 nucleotides read TGCAGTGCTAGAGATCGGACAGGGCTCTATGGCTACACCTTC. This chain joins TRBV20-1 and TRBJ1-2; 8 bases fit TRBD1. Per the germline V gene, CDR1 is DFQATT and CDR2 is SNEGSKA (reference sequence). The ends lost 0 bases at V and 4 bases at J; junction bases unmatched: 4. The CDR3 covers 14 residues.

This clonotype was counted at least ten times. The J gene is TRBJ1-5, the V gene TRBV7-3; D is possibly TRBD1 (5 bases). The germline CDR1 and CDR2 sequences are SGHTA and FQGTGA. CDR3 length equals 15 residues. V shed 3 bases and J shed 2 bases, with 11 bases lying between them. The CDR3 region is CASSLGGMGNQPQHF. The CDR3 DNA is TGTGCCAGCAGCTTGGGGGGGATGGGCAATCAGCCCCAGCATTTT.

In its sample, this clonotype was seen many times. The genes are TRBV12-3 or TRBV12-4 and TRBJ2-1; a possible D gene is TRBD1 (6 bases). The CDR3 is 16 amino acids. The germline V and J ends were trimmed by 6 bases and 0 bases, with 15 bases remaining between them. The CDR3 is CASRPSTGLSYNEQFF. CDR3 DNA sequence: TGTGCCAGCAGACCCTCGACAGGCCTCTCCTACAATGAGCAGTTCTTC.

The chain combines TRBV29-1 with TRBJ1-3; D not resolved. The CDR3 sequence is 13 residues long. From germline, CDR1 is SQVTM and CDR2 ANQGSEA. Trimming shortened V by 1 base and J by 0 bases, and 4 bases separated the two germline ends. The chain's CDR3 is CSVEVGSGNTIYF. The CDR3 region has the DNA TGCAGCGTTGAAGTAGGCTCTGGAAACACCATATATTTT.

The table lists this clonotype with many counts. The V call is TRBV4-1, the J call TRBJ2-5; TRBD2 aligns across 7 bases. V lost 0 bases to trimming and J lost 5 bases; unmatched junction nucleotides: 3. The CDR3 contains 14 residues. CDR1 MGHRA and CDR2 YSYEKL come from the germline V gene. CDR3 nucleotides: TGCGCCAGCAGCCAAGAGGGGGGGTTCGAGACCCAGTACTTC. Its protein is CASSQEGGFETQYF.

This clonotype was counted many times. The genes are TRBV5-1 and TRBJ2-2, with D perhaps TRBD2 (5 bases). The CDR3 consists of 15 residues. Germline V CDR1 and CDR2: SGHRS, YFSETQ. The ends were cut back, 7 bases at V and 2 bases at J, with 15 bases in the middle. CDR3 residues: CASRLTPGNTGELFF. CDR3 DNA sequence: TGCGCCAGCCGATTAACCCCGGGAAACACCGGGGAGCTGTTTTTT.

This clonotype was recorded many times. The chain employs TRBV20-1 and TRBJ2-1; D remains ambiguous. The CDR3 covers 14 residues. In germline, CDR1 is DFQATT, CDR2 SNEGSKA (reference sequence). Trimming pared 7 bases from V and 0 bases from J, leaving 13 bases between. CDR3 nucleotides: TGCAGTGTAGTCGCCGCGAGCTCCTACAATGAGCAGTTCTTC. Protein: CSVVAASSYNEQFF.